This is a list of T cell receptor beta chains from one sample in a study of blood T cell repertoires in COVID-19. Data came from immunoSEQ multiplex PCR; TCRdb stores just in-frame clones and leaves some out. The sample lists roughly 300,000 clones; 87% were seen once. The sequenced sample was PBMCs or T cells enriched from blood (not recorded which). The source is a woman aged 30 to 39 who had recovered from COVID-19. The conserved cysteine and the conserved F or W are not part of the CDR3 here.

V gene: TRBV27
CDR3 length: 13
J gene: TRBJ2-7
CDR3 protein: ASSEIRDRGSEQY

V gene: TRBV19
CDR3 length: 12
J gene: TRBJ1-2
CDR3 protein: ASSIVNREGGYT

V gene: TRBV2
CDR3 length: 14
J gene: TRBJ1-4
CDR3 protein: ASSVGLGQGAEKLF

V gene: TRBV5-6
CDR3 length: 11
J gene: TRBJ1-1
CDR3 protein: ASSLGSGVEAF

V gene: TRBV5-5
CDR3 length: 11
J gene: TRBJ2-7
CDR3 protein: ASSTRQGDEQY

V gene: TRBV14
CDR3 length: 14
J gene: TRBJ2-2
CDR3 protein: ASSHKRGVNTGELF

V gene: TRBV4-3
CDR3 length: 15
J gene: TRBJ2-2
CDR3 protein: ASSQDTGGPVAGELF

V gene: TRBV15
CDR3 length: 13
J gene: TRBJ1-4
CDR3 protein: ATSRVAARVEKLF

V gene: TRBV5-1
CDR3 length: 12
J gene: TRBJ1-1
CDR3 protein: ASSWGQANTEAF

V gene: TRBV5-8
CDR3 length: 16
J gene: TRBJ2-7
CDR3 protein: ASSPYLDRGRYSYEQY

V gene: TRBV19
CDR3 length: 11
J gene: TRBJ1-2
CDR3 protein: ASSSQTGEGYT

V gene: TRBV5-6
CDR3 length: 13
J gene: TRBJ1-6
CDR3 protein: ASSFGRRDLSPLH

V gene: TRBV11-2
CDR3 length: 9
J gene: TRBJ2-7
CDR3 protein: ASRRKYEQY

V gene: TRBV2
CDR3 length: 12
J gene: TRBJ1-1
CDR3 protein: ASSDLRGNTEAF

V gene: TRBV6-2/TRBV6-3
CDR3 length: 9
J gene: TRBJ2-2
CDR3 protein: ASSPYGELF

V gene: TRBV7-2
CDR3 length: 12
J gene: TRBJ2-7
CDR3 protein: ASSLGQGNYEQY

V gene: TRBV12-3/TRBV12-4
CDR3 length: 9
J gene: TRBJ2-7
CDR3 protein: ASTLGGNKY

V gene: TRBV28
CDR3 length: 13
J gene: TRBJ2-7
CDR3 protein: ASSEPTGGLYEQY

V gene: TRBV2
CDR3 length: 12
J gene: TRBJ1-1
CDR3 protein: ASSPLSMNTEAF

V gene: TRBV19
CDR3 length: 13
J gene: TRBJ1-4
CDR3 protein: ASSTTGGTNEKLF

V gene: TRBV6-1
CDR3 length: 10
J gene: TRBJ2-2
CDR3 protein: ASSDGTGELF

V gene: TRBV7-8
CDR3 length: 15
J gene: TRBJ1-4
CDR3 protein: ASSLVRRGVLNEKLF

V gene: TRBV7-6
CDR3 length: 13
J gene: TRBJ1-6
CDR3 protein: ASSSRDRGLSPLH

V gene: TRBV28
CDR3 length: 12
J gene: TRBJ1-2
CDR3 protein: ASGGHTSNYGYT

V gene: TRBV28
CDR3 length: 11
J gene: TRBJ2-7
CDR3 protein: ASSRRTGREQY

V gene: TRBV4-3
CDR3 length: 13
J gene: TRBJ2-2
CDR3 protein: ASSPRRGATGELF

V gene: TRBV3-1/TRBV3-2
CDR3 length: 11
J gene: TRBJ1-1
CDR3 protein: ASSPGTALNAF

V gene: TRBV5-1
CDR3 length: 15
J gene: TRBJ2-3
CDR3 protein: ASSLLQGSGGTDTQY

V gene: TRBV19
CDR3 length: 12
J gene: TRBJ1-4
CDR3 protein: ASSRQATNEKLF

V gene: TRBV5-1
CDR3 length: 12
J gene: TRBJ2-2
CDR3 protein: ASRLAGHTGELF

V gene: TRBV2
CDR3 length: 11
J gene: TRBJ1-5
CDR3 protein: ASSVQENQPQH

V gene: TRBV6-5
CDR3 length: 11
J gene: TRBJ2-7
CDR3 protein: ASSYSPGQGPW

V gene: TRBV10-3
CDR3 length: 12
J gene: TRBJ1-2
CDR3 protein: AISESGGASGYT

V gene: TRBV5-6
CDR3 length: 11
J gene: TRBJ1-1
CDR3 protein: ASTSRTGSWAF

V gene: TRBV13
CDR3 length: 14
J gene: TRBJ2-2
CDR3 protein: ASSAMGQWNTGELF

V gene: TRBV9
CDR3 length: 14
J gene: TRBJ1-1
CDR3 protein: ASSPSANSGHTEAF

V gene: TRBV27
CDR3 length: 12
J gene: TRBJ1-1
CDR3 protein: ASRSGGTNTEAF

V gene: TRBV27
CDR3 length: 13
J gene: TRBJ2-5
CDR3 protein: ASSPTRGGQETQY

V gene: TRBV13
CDR3 length: 15
J gene: TRBJ1-3
CDR3 protein: ASSSGTDPSSRNTIY

V gene: TRBV5-1
CDR3 length: 13
J gene: TRBJ2-7
CDR3 protein: ASSSGLAGGYEQY

V gene: TRBV18
CDR3 length: 14
J gene: TRBJ2-3
CDR3 protein: ASSPPLAGGTDTQY

V gene: TRBV28
CDR3 length: 13
J gene: TRBJ1-6
CDR3 protein: ASSFYRGGNSPLH

V gene: TRBV7-8
CDR3 length: 14
J gene: TRBJ2-2
CDR3 protein: ASSSPGQGSPGELF

V gene: TRBV5-4
CDR3 length: 12
J gene: TRBJ1-6
CDR3 protein: ASTSTRGNSPLH

V gene: TRBV19
CDR3 length: 13
J gene: TRBJ1-3
CDR3 protein: ASSMAGIAGNTIY

V gene: TRBV19
CDR3 length: 12
J gene: TRBJ1-1
CDR3 protein: ASSHITGGTEAF

V gene: TRBV5-1
CDR3 length: 14
J gene: TRBJ2-7
CDR3 protein: ASSLEGQSYSYEQY

V gene: TRBV12-3/TRBV12-4
CDR3 length: 11
J gene: TRBJ2-5
CDR3 protein: ASTPRGTETQY

V gene: TRBV7-9
CDR3 length: 13
J gene: TRBJ2-3
CDR3 protein: ASSPTSGLTDTQY

V gene: TRBV5-3
CDR3 length: 15
J gene: TRBJ1-2
CDR3 protein: ARSLWPDRGNNYGYT

V gene: TRBV16
CDR3 length: 15
J gene: TRBJ1-2
CDR3 protein: ASSQSGQDLYREGYT

V gene: TRBV11-2
CDR3 length: 12
J gene: TRBJ1-3
CDR3 protein: ASSFTGDGNTIY

V gene: TRBV7-8
CDR3 length: 13
J gene: TRBJ2-1
CDR3 protein: ASTLLVAGAYEQF

V gene: TRBV10-2
CDR3 length: 13
J gene: TRBJ1-1
CDR3 protein: ASSARTGPNTEAF

V gene: TRBV12-3/TRBV12-4
CDR3 length: 11
J gene: TRBJ1-2
CDR3 protein: ASSLEGVYGYT

V gene: TRBV28
CDR3 length: 15
J gene: TRBJ2-3
CDR3 protein: ASESGLAGGSTDTQY

V gene: TRBV5-1
CDR3 length: 17
J gene: TRBJ2-6
CDR3 protein: ASSRIPGTGGSGANVLT

V gene: TRBV28
CDR3 length: 12
J gene: TRBJ2-5
CDR3 protein: ASSLVTVQETQY

V gene: TRBV6-5
CDR3 length: 10
J gene: TRBJ1-5
CDR3 protein: ATLDTYQPQH